Listed below are T cell receptor beta chains from one sample, sequenced in a study of T-cell reconstitution after alpha-beta-depleted transplantation in children. TCRdb recomputed calls from the PCR reads with MiXCR, one row per CDR3 protein. This table holds about 610,000 distinct CDR3 sequences, 10% to 13% found once. The material was PBMCs from the stem cell graft donor, obtained from the stem cell graft. The receptors were sampled from a human donor who donated a stem cell graft to a child with acute myeloid leukemia. The CDR3 runs from the conserved cysteine through the conserved F or W. D genes are given only for firm matches. Clone size is stated in some rows and not others, as once, few, many or a class when expanded.

abundance	v_gene	j_gene	d_gene	CDR3aa	CDR3nt
few	TRBV5-1	TRBJ2-1	TRBD2	CASSLHLAGNNEQFF	TGCGCCAGCAGCTTGCACCTAGCGGGAAACAATGAGCAGTTCTTC
many	TRBV20-1	TRBJ2-7	TRBD1	CSAYRDSYEQYF	TGCAGTGCTTACCGGGACAGCTACGAGCAGTACTTC
many	TRBV27	TRBJ1-6	TRBD1	CASSLGQGSQWGSPLHF	TGTGCCAGCAGCTTAGGACAGGGGAGCCAGTGGGGTTCACCCCTCCACTTT
many	TRBV5-1	TRBJ2-6	.	CASSLDGHHSGANVLTF	TGCGCCAGCAGCTTGGATGGGCACCACTCTGGGGCCAACGTCCTGACTTTC
many	TRBV7-9	TRBJ2-2	.	CASSPQGKRELFF	TGTGCCAGCAGCCCGCAGGGGAAGAGGGAGCTGTTTTTT
many	TRBV5-1	TRBJ2-1	TRBD1	CASSPGTGGHNEQFF	TGCGCCAGCAGCCCCGGGACAGGGGGCCACAATGAGCAGTTCTTC
many	TRBV30	TRBJ2-3	TRBD2	CAWSLLRGGTDTQYF	TGTGCCTGGAGTCTCCTGCGGGGGGGCACAGATACGCAGTATTTT
.	TRBV14	TRBJ2-1	TRBD2	CASSQLSGRANRNEQFF	TGTGCCAGCAGCCAACTGAGCGGGAGGGCCAACAGGAATGAGCAGTTCTTC
.	TRBV20-1	TRBJ2-5	TRBD2	CSARRKGLAGYQETQYF	TGCAGTGCTAGACGAAAGGGACTAGCGGGTTACCAAGAGACCCAGTACTTC
many	TRBV29-1	TRBJ2-3	.	CSVMLNPDTQYF	TGCAGCGTGATGTTAAATCCAGATACGCAGTATTTT
few	TRBV20-1	TRBJ2-7	TRBD2	CSARGRLAAAYEQYF	TGCAGTGCTAGGGGACGACTAGCGGCCGCCTACGAGCAGTACTTC
.	TRBV9	TRBJ2-3	TRBD2	CASSVAIPYGTSGRRADTQYF	TGTGCCAGCAGCGTAGCAATCCCTTATGGGACTAGCGGGAGGCGAGCAGATACGCAGTATTTT
few	TRBV20-1	TRBJ2-7	TRBD2	CSARVTSDYEQYF	TGCAGTGCTAGAGTGACTAGCGACTACGAGCAGTACTTC
.	TRBV29-1	TRBJ2-1	TRBD2	CSASGKAGNEQFF	TGCAGCGCTAGCGGGAAGGCGGGTAATGAGCAGTTCTTC
few	TRBV20-1	TRBJ2-7	TRBD1	CSALTDTGASYEQYF	TGCAGTGCTTTAACAGATACAGGGGCATCCTACGAGCAGTACTTC
many	TRBV10-3	TRBJ2-2	.	CAISEGTVNTGELFF	TGTGCCATCAGTGAGGGGACGGTAAACACCGGGGAGCTGTTTTTT
few	TRBV20-1	TRBJ2-1	TRBD2	CSAGKASGALDEQFF	TGCAGTGCTGGTAAGGCTAGCGGAGCTCTCGATGAGCAGTTCTTC
few	TRBV28	TRBJ2-5	TRBD1	CASSITGVQETQYF	TGTGCCAGCAGCATTACAGGGGTTCAAGAGACCCAGTACTTC
.	TRBV7-2	TRBJ2-3	TRBD2	CASSLSGRADDTQYF	TGTGCCAGCAGCTTGAGCGGGAGGGCCGATGATACGCAGTATTTT
many	TRBV4-3	TRBJ2-6	TRBD2	CASSQEGLLSGANVLTF	TGCGCCAGCAGCCAAGAGGGACTACTCTCTGGGGCCAACGTCCTGACTTTC
.	TRBV5-6	TRBJ2-5	TRBD2	CASSPLAGGSYQETQYF	TGTGCCAGCAGCCCACTAGCGGGAGGCTCGTACCAAGAGACCCAGTACTTC
many	TRBV29-1	TRBJ2-1	.	CSGHEGHNEQFF	TGCAGCGGCCACGAGGGCCACAATGAGCAGTTCTTC
many	TRBV5-5	TRBJ2-1	.	CASSLVLVANEQFF	TGTGCCAGCAGCTTGGTACTAGTTGCTAATGAGCAGTTCTTC
many	TRBV29-1	TRBJ1-4	.	CSVVMRVDGKLFF	TGCAGCGTTGTCATGAGGGTGGACGGAAAACTGTTTTTT
many	TRBV29-1	TRBJ1-2	TRBD1	CSVVGGLSYTF	TGCAGCGTTGTAGGGGGCTTGAGCTACACCTTC
.	TRBV6-1	TRBJ2-1	.	CASSEARPYEQFF	TGTGCCAGCAGTGAAGCCCGGCCATATGAGCAGTTCTTC
.	TRBV10-3	TRBJ2-3	TRBD2	CAIRSTSGRAGSADTQYF	TGTGCCATCCGCTCGACTAGCGGGAGGGCCGGTTCGGCAGATACGCAGTATTTT
many	TRBV28	TRBJ2-7	.	CASKPQDRQTDEQYF	TGTGCCAGCAAACCTCAGGACAGACAGACGGACGAGCAGTACTTC
few	TRBV7-8	TRBJ2-4	.	CASSRRLHSPLLAKNIQYF	TGTGCCAGCAGCCGTCGACTTCACTCGCCCCTTCTAGCCAAAAACATTCAGTACTTC
many	TRBV5-1	TRBJ2-7	.	CASSLVKSYEQYF	TGCGCCAGCAGCTTGGTTAAGAGCTACGAGCAGTACTTC
.	TRBV12-3/TRBV12-4	TRBJ1-4	.	CASSAAGGGVEKLFF	TGTGCCAGCAGTGCCGCGGGCGGGGGGGTCGAAAAACTGTTTTTT
few	TRBV12-3/TRBV12-4	TRBJ2-1	TRBD2	CASRTGTSANEQFF	TGTGCCAGCAGGACCGGGACTAGCGCAAATGAGCAGTTCTTC
many	TRBV12-3/TRBV12-4	TRBJ2-7	.	CASTLGTEGGEQYF	TGTGCCAGCACTCTTGGTACGGAGGGCGGGGAGCAGTACTTC
.	TRBV7-3	TRBJ2-1	TRBD1	CASSLLSLGQGYNEQFF	TGTGCCAGCAGCTTACTTTCGTTGGGACAGGGCTACAATGAGCAGTTCTTC
many	TRBV5-1	TRBJ2-7	.	CASSLGPFGSGEQYF	TGCGCCAGCAGCTTGGGACCTTTTGGGAGCGGCGAGCAGTACTTC
.	TRBV7-2	TRBJ2-1	.	CASSKNRDNTEQFF	TGTGCCAGCAGTAAGAACCGGGACAACACCGAGCAGTTCTTC
.	TRBV25-1	TRBJ1-3	.	CASSRDGFSGNTIYF	TGTGCCAGCAGTCGTGACGGATTCTCTGGAAACACCATATATTTT
.	TRBV7-9	TRBJ2-7	.	CASSSPRREQYF	TGTGCCAGCAGCTCCCCAAGAAGAGAGCAGTACTTC
few	TRBV2	TRBJ2-5	.	CASKITGETQYF	TGTGCCAGCAAGATTACCGGGGAGACCCAGTACTTC
few	TRBV6-1	TRBJ2-3	.	CASKLLGPQYF	TGTGCCAGCAAGCTACTAGGGCCGCAGTATTTT
many	TRBV5-1	TRBJ2-1	.	CASSFTTWTYNEQFF	TGCGCCAGCAGCTTTACGACCTGGACGTACAATGAGCAGTTCTTC
.	TRBV6-2/TRBV6-3	TRBJ2-5	TRBD2	CASRVSGRAGETQYF	TGTGCCAGCAGAGTTAGCGGGAGGGCCGGAGAGACCCAGTACTTC
many	TRBV6-5	TRBJ2-4	TRBD1	CASSSSRDRGRIAKNIQYF	TGTGCCAGCAGTTCGTCCCGGGACAGGGGCCGGATAGCCAAAAACATTCAGTACTTC
few	TRBV27	TRBJ2-4	TRBD1	CASRREGQVWAKNIQYF	TGTGCCAGCAGACGCGAGGGACAGGTTTGGGCCAAAAACATTCAGTACTTC
.	TRBV28	TRBJ2-1	TRBD2	CVARPSRTSGSQEQFF	TGTGTCGCCCGCCCTTCCCGGACTAGCGGGAGTCAGGAGCAGTTCTTC
.	TRBV7-3	TRBJ2-5	.	CASSPGQWAVETQYF	TGTGCCAGCAGCCCTGGACAGTGGGCGGTGGAGACCCAGTACTTC
many	TRBV29-1	TRBJ2-3	.	CSVLESADTQYF	TGCAGCGTTCTTGAGTCGGCAGATACGCAGTATTTT
many	TRBV7-6	TRBJ1-6	.	CASSLLQGRDSPLHF	TGTGCCAGCAGCTTATTACAGGGAAGGGATTCACCCCTCCACTTT
few	TRBV24-1	TRBJ1-1	.	CATRGQQRDTEAFF	TGTGCCACCAGGGGACAACAGAGGGACACTGAAGCTTTCTTT